A single sample is the source of the 3 T cell receptor beta chains below, sequenced in a study of CD4 T cells in relation to SARS-CoV-2 and coronaviruses. Before the COVID-19 pandemic, during about 2010-2018, CD4+ T cells were taken from unexposed donors. After less than 11 days of culture, CD4+ T cells were isolated. These receptors' antigens are unknown. Only in-frame clones appear in the TCRdb table, and some are missing; sequencing was by immunoSEQ multiplex PCR. There are fewer than 25,000 clones in the sample; about three quarters occur only once, and approximately 15% lies in the top ten. Material for sequencing was CD4+ T cells from PBMCs, cultured in vitro. Receptor source: a human donor in good health.

The chain links TRBV18 to TRBJ2-1; possibly TRBD1 for D (6 bases). The germline V gene encodes CDR1 KGHSH and CDR2 LQKENI. V shed 3 bases and J shed 16 bases, with 19 bases lying between them. This CDR3 comprises 13 residues. CDR3 bases: TGTGCCAGCTCACCGGGCCTACAGGGCTCGGTTTTCTTC. It translates to CASSPGLQGSVFF.

The V call is TRBV12-3 or TRBV12-4, the J call TRBJ2-1, with D unresolved. CDR3 length equals 12 residues. Trimming pared 8 bases from V and 9 bases from J, leaving 14 bases between. The CDR3 loop reads CASLWSTGEQFF. DNA of the CDR3: TGTGCCAGCTTGTGGAGCACCGGTGAGCAGTTCTTC.

This clone was counted only a few times. The CDR3 region has the DNA TGTGCCAGCAGCTTAGATCCTCGCAGGGCCTACTACGAGCAGTACTTC. It yields the protein CASSLDPRRAYYEQYF. V and J are TRBV11-2 and TRBJ2-7; weak D call: TRBD1 (5 bases). The CDR3 spans 16 residues. V was pared by 0 bases and J by 3 bases, with 15 bases between. Germline-derived CDR1 and CDR2 are SGHAT and FQNNGV.